This is a list of T cell receptor beta chains from one sample in a study of T cell responses to AZD1222 COVID-19 vaccine. Assay: immunoSEQ multiplex PCR; the TCRdb copy retains only in-frame clones and omits some. The profile shows about 150,000 clones, 88% of them singletons. Here the sequenced sample was peripheral blood, taken on day 0 of AZD1222 vaccination. The receptors were sampled from an adult in good health. The CDR3 runs from the conserved cysteine through the conserved F or W. A D gene is named only where the DNA matches it firmly. Size tells how often a clone was seen (once, few, many) or the class of an expanded clone, and some rows leave it out.

V gene: TRBV30
D gene: TRBD2
clone size: .
CDR3 length: 14
J gene: TRBJ2-5
CDR3 DNA: TGTGCCTGGAGGCCCGGGGGGGCCCAAGAGACCCAGTACTTC
CDR3 protein: CAWRPGGAQETQYF

V gene: TRBV29-1
D gene: TRBD2
clone size: once
CDR3 length: 12
J gene: TRBJ2-5
CDR3 DNA: TGCAGCGGAGCGGGGGTTGGAGAGACCCAGTACTTC
CDR3 protein: CSGAGVGETQYF

V gene: TRBV4-1
D gene: .
clone size: .
CDR3 length: 15
J gene: TRBJ1-5
CDR3 DNA: TGCGCCAGCAGTCCTCAGGAGAATAGCAATCAGCCCCAGCATTTT
CDR3 protein: CASSPQENSNQPQHF

V gene: TRBV2
D gene: .
clone size: .
CDR3 length: 12
J gene: TRBJ1-2
CDR3 DNA: TGTGCCAGCAGGGAACGTGACTATGGCTACACCTTC
CDR3 protein: CASRERDYGYTF

V gene: TRBV6-2/TRBV6-3
D gene: .
clone size: .
CDR3 length: 15
J gene: TRBJ2-4
CDR3 DNA: TGTGCCAGCAGTCGGACGGGCCTGAGAGACAGCATTCAGTACTTC
CDR3 protein: CASSRTGLRDSIQYF

V gene: TRBV11-2
D gene: .
clone size: .
CDR3 length: 12
J gene: TRBJ1-1
CDR3 DNA: TGTGCCAGCAGCTTAAGAGGACAGGAAGCTTTCTTT
CDR3 protein: CASSLRGQEAFF

V gene: TRBV9
D gene: .
clone size: .
CDR3 length: 16
J gene: TRBJ1-3
CDR3 DNA: TGTGCCAGCAGCGGTGGCGGGGACGGCCCTGGAAACACCATATATTTT
CDR3 protein: CASSGGGDGPGNTIYF

V gene: TRBV7-2
D gene: TRBD1
clone size: .
CDR3 length: 18
J gene: TRBJ1-6
CDR3 DNA: TGTGCCAGCAGCGCCATAACCGGGGGACAGGGGGCCAATTCACCCCTCCACTTT
CDR3 protein: CASSAITGGQGANSPLHF

V gene: TRBV7-2
D gene: .
clone size: .
CDR3 length: 16
J gene: TRBJ2-3
CDR3 DNA: TGTGCCAGCAGCTTAGTAGGGACACGCCCCACAGATACGCAGTATTTT
CDR3 protein: CASSLVGTRPTDTQYF

V gene: TRBV5-1
D gene: TRBD1
clone size: .
CDR3 length: 18
J gene: TRBJ2-6
CDR3 DNA: TGCGCCAGCAGCTTTACCGGGACAGGGGCCTCTGGGGCCAACGTCCTGACTTTC
CDR3 protein: CASSFTGTGASGANVLTF

V gene: TRBV28
D gene: .
clone size: .
CDR3 length: 13
J gene: TRBJ1-5
CDR3 DNA: TGTGCCAGCAGTCCAGGGTCCTATCAGCCCCAGCATTTT
CDR3 protein: CASSPGSYQPQHF

V gene: TRBV6-5
D gene: .
clone size: .
CDR3 length: 14
J gene: TRBJ1-1
CDR3 DNA: TGTGCCAGCAGTCCAAGACCCGCCCCCGCTGAAGCTTTCTTT
CDR3 protein: CASSPRPAPAEAFF

V gene: TRBV5-1
D gene: .
clone size: .
CDR3 length: 13
J gene: TRBJ2-2
CDR3 DNA: TGCGCCAGCAGCTTGTGGCGGGCCGGGGAGCTGTTTTTT
CDR3 protein: CASSLWRAGELFF

V gene: TRBV3-1/TRBV3-2
D gene: TRBD2
clone size: .
CDR3 length: 17
J gene: TRBJ2-3
CDR3 DNA: TGTGCCAGCAGCCGCGGGGGAGCGGGGGCTGGACCAGATACGCAGTATTTT
CDR3 protein: CASSRGGAGAGPDTQYF

V gene: TRBV5-1
D gene: TRBD1
clone size: .
CDR3 length: 14
J gene: TRBJ2-2
CDR3 DNA: TGCGCCAGCAGACTACAGGGGTTGGGCGGGGAGCTGTTTTTT
CDR3 protein: CASRLQGLGGELFF

V gene: TRBV5-6
D gene: TRBD1
clone size: .
CDR3 length: 15
J gene: TRBJ1-5
CDR3 DNA: TGTGCCAGCAGCTTGGGAGACAGGGTCAATCAGCCCCAGCATTTT
CDR3 protein: CASSLGDRVNQPQHF

V gene: TRBV6-5
D gene: TRBD1
clone size: .
CDR3 length: 16
J gene: TRBJ1-1
CDR3 DNA: TGTGCCAGCAGTTACCCTGCGACAGGGAGGGGCCCTGAAGCTTTCTTT
CDR3 protein: CASSYPATGRGPEAFF

V gene: TRBV30
D gene: .
clone size: .
CDR3 length: 12
J gene: TRBJ2-7
CDR3 DNA: TGTGCCTGGAGCTCCTACGGAGGGGAGCAGTACTTC
CDR3 protein: CAWSSYGGEQYF

V gene: TRBV2
D gene: .
clone size: .
CDR3 length: 13
J gene: TRBJ1-4
CDR3 DNA: TGTGCCAGCAGTGAAGACAGCTCCGAGAGACTGTTTTTT
CDR3 protein: CASSEDSSERLFF

V gene: TRBV10-3
D gene: TRBD1
clone size: .
CDR3 length: 13
J gene: TRBJ1-3
CDR3 DNA: TGTGCCGCGACAGGGGGATTGGGAAACACCATATATTTT
CDR3 protein: CAATGGLGNTIYF

V gene: TRBV3-1/TRBV3-2
D gene: .
clone size: .
CDR3 length: 13
J gene: TRBJ1-1
CDR3 DNA: TGTGCCAGCAGCCAAGAACCGAACTTTGAAGCTTTCTTT
CDR3 protein: CASSQEPNFEAFF

V gene: TRBV21-1
D gene: .
clone size: .
CDR3 length: 17
J gene: TRBJ1-5
CDR3 DNA: TGTGCCAGCAGCGAAAGCCCCGGACAGGGACAAAATCAGCCCCAGCATTTT
CDR3 protein: CASSESPGQGQNQPQHF

V gene: TRBV19
D gene: .
clone size: .
CDR3 length: 16
J gene: TRBJ1-5
CDR3 DNA: TGTGCCAGTAGTATTATGACAGCATATAGCAATCAGCCCCAGCATTTT
CDR3 protein: CASSIMTAYSNQPQHF

V gene: TRBV10-3
D gene: .
clone size: .
CDR3 length: 13
J gene: TRBJ1-5
CDR3 DNA: TGTGCCATCAAGCAGGATGGCAATCAGCCCCAGCATTTT
CDR3 protein: CAIKQDGNQPQHF

V gene: TRBV20-1
D gene: .
clone size: .
CDR3 length: 11
J gene: TRBJ1-2
CDR3 DNA: TGCAGTGCTTCGGACGGGTATGGCTACACCTTC
CDR3 protein: CSASDGYGYTF

V gene: TRBV18
D gene: TRBD1
clone size: .
CDR3 length: 16
J gene: TRBJ1-2
CDR3 DNA: TGTGCCAGCTCACCACTCCCGGACAGGACAAGGAATGGCTACACCTTC
CDR3 protein: CASSPLPDRTRNGYTF

V gene: TRBV7-2
D gene: .
clone size: .
CDR3 length: 15
J gene: TRBJ1-4
CDR3 DNA: TGTGCCAGCAGCCCTCGAAGGGGGATAAATGAAAAACTGTTTTTT
CDR3 protein: CASSPRRGINEKLFF

V gene: TRBV12-3/TRBV12-4
D gene: .
clone size: once
CDR3 length: 13
J gene: TRBJ1-1
CDR3 DNA: TGTGCCAGCAGTATAGGGCTGAACACTGAAGCTTTCTTT
CDR3 protein: CASSIGLNTEAFF

V gene: TRBV30
D gene: .
clone size: .
CDR3 length: 14
J gene: TRBJ1-1
CDR3 DNA: TGTGCCTGGAGTGTACTATCCAGGAACACTGAAGCTTTCTTT
CDR3 protein: CAWSVLSRNTEAFF

V gene: TRBV9
D gene: TRBD2
clone size: few
CDR3 length: 15
J gene: TRBJ2-1
CDR3 DNA: TGTGCCAGCAGCTCTGACGGGAGTATCGGGGAGGGGCAGTTCTTC
CDR3 protein: CASSSDGSIGEGQFF

V gene: TRBV3-1/TRBV3-2
D gene: TRBD1
clone size: .
CDR3 length: 20
J gene: TRBJ2-7
CDR3 DNA: TGTGCCAGCAGCCAACCCCTAGGGACAGGGGCCAGACGTACCCCCTACGAGCAGTACTTC
CDR3 protein: CASSQPLGTGARRTPYEQYF

V gene: TRBV4-1
D gene: .
clone size: .
CDR3 length: 16
J gene: TRBJ1-1
CDR3 DNA: TGCGCCAGCAGCCAAGATTTCGGCAGGGATTCAACTGAAGCTTTCTTT
CDR3 protein: CASSQDFGRDSTEAFF

V gene: TRBV19
D gene: TRBD1
clone size: .
CDR3 length: 16
J gene: TRBJ2-5
CDR3 DNA: TGTGCCAGTAGTCTGAATACCGGGACAGCGCAAGAGACCCAGTACTTC
CDR3 protein: CASSLNTGTAQETQYF

V gene: TRBV6-2/TRBV6-3
D gene: .
clone size: .
CDR3 length: 13
J gene: TRBJ2-5
CDR3 DNA: TGTGCCAGCAGTTTCGGGTGGCAAGAGACCCAGTACTTC
CDR3 protein: CASSFGWQETQYF

V gene: TRBV5-6
D gene: .
clone size: .
CDR3 length: 14
J gene: TRBJ2-7
CDR3 DNA: TGTGCCAGCAGCTTCCTAACAGGGATCTACGAGCAGTACTTC
CDR3 protein: CASSFLTGIYEQYF

V gene: TRBV18
D gene: TRBD1
clone size: .
CDR3 length: 14
J gene: TRBJ2-7
CDR3 DNA: TGTGCCAGCTCCCTCGGACAGGGGCACTACGAGCAGTACTTC
CDR3 protein: CASSLGQGHYEQYF

V gene: TRBV3-1/TRBV3-2
D gene: .
clone size: .
CDR3 length: 14
J gene: TRBJ2-5
CDR3 DNA: TGTGCCAGCAGCCGGCGACAGGGAGGAGAGACCCAGTACTTC
CDR3 protein: CASSRRQGGETQYF

V gene: TRBV5-1
D gene: TRBD1
clone size: .
CDR3 length: 15
J gene: TRBJ1-6
CDR3 DNA: TGCGCCAGCAGCTTGGAGGGGGCTGGTAATTCACCCCTCCACTTT
CDR3 protein: CASSLEGAGNSPLHF

V gene: TRBV7-9
D gene: TRBD1
clone size: .
CDR3 length: 14
J gene: TRBJ1-1
CDR3 DNA: TGTGCCAGCAGCGGGACAGGGCAGAACACTGAAGCTTTCTTT
CDR3 protein: CASSGTGQNTEAFF

V gene: TRBV11-2
D gene: .
clone size: .
CDR3 length: 13
J gene: TRBJ1-4
CDR3 DNA: TGTGCCACTACAGGAACCTCTAGGGAAAAACTGTTTTTT
CDR3 protein: CATTGTSREKLFF

V gene: TRBV7-2
D gene: .
clone size: .
CDR3 length: 14
J gene: TRBJ1-4
CDR3 DNA: TGTGCCAGCAGCGATGGGGGACCGGCTGAAAAACTGTTTTTT
CDR3 protein: CASSDGGPAEKLFF

V gene: TRBV28
D gene: .
clone size: .
CDR3 length: 16
J gene: TRBJ1-2
CDR3 DNA: TGTGCCAGCACCTCTCCCGGAGGGGCGCGGGACTATGGCTACACCTTC
CDR3 protein: CASTSPGGARDYGYTF

V gene: TRBV6-1
D gene: TRBD1
clone size: .
CDR3 length: 15
J gene: TRBJ1-1
CDR3 DNA: TGTGCCAGCAGTGAAGCTGGGACAGGCTCCCGTGAAGCTTTCTTT
CDR3 protein: CASSEAGTGSREAFF

V gene: TRBV9
D gene: .
clone size: .
CDR3 length: 15
J gene: TRBJ2-3
CDR3 DNA: TGTGCCAGCGGCGGAGCGGTCCCAGGGGCAGATACGCAGTATTTT
CDR3 protein: CASGGAVPGADTQYF

V gene: TRBV7-8
D gene: .
clone size: .
CDR3 length: 14
J gene: TRBJ1-1
CDR3 DNA: TGTGCCAGCAGCGCCTCCCAAGAAGGGGTGGTAGCTTTCTTT
CDR3 protein: CASSASQEGVVAFF

V gene: TRBV5-4
D gene: .
clone size: few
CDR3 length: 13
J gene: TRBJ1-2
CDR3 DNA: TGTGCCAGCAGCCACACAGGGTCCTATGGCTACACCTTC
CDR3 protein: CASSHTGSYGYTF

V gene: TRBV6-5
D gene: TRBD2
clone size: .
CDR3 length: 15
J gene: TRBJ2-7
CDR3 DNA: TGTGCCAGCAGCTCCTCCGTCGGGGGGTTCAACGAGCAGTACTTC
CDR3 protein: CASSSSVGGFNEQYF

V gene: TRBV24-1
D gene: .
clone size: .
CDR3 length: 16
J gene: TRBJ2-7
CDR3 DNA: TGTGCCACCAGTCCCGGTGGGGGGTCGAGCTCCTACGAGCAGTACTTC
CDR3 protein: CATSPGGGSSSYEQYF